This TCR beta chain came from a study of OX40 agonist ivuxolimab in advanced cancers. Sequencing used immunoSEQ multiplex PCR; TCRdb keeps in-frame clones, though not all of them. The sample includes 14,000 or so clones, around three quarters seen only once; the top ten take about 32%. With V trimmed by 0 bases and J by 2 bases, 2 bases remained unmatched. Per the germline V gene, CDR1 is KGHSH and CDR2 is LQKENI. The CDR3 sequence is 15 residues long. On this clone itself: The antigen is not known.

General study results and limits: Mean expanded clone counts were higher in CD8+ than CD4+ T cells. The CD4+ and CD8+ T cells in the blood had expanded clonally by week 6 at 0.1 to 3.0 mg/kg.

The clonotype originates from an adult with an advanced solid tumor such as melanoma, head and neck, liver or kidney cancer. The sample in question was CD4+ or CD8+ T cells sorted from blood, obtained in a trial of the OX40 agonist ivuxolimab. This chain joins TRBV18 and TRBJ2-5, with 8 bases matching TRBD2. CDR3 protein: CASSPPGGRQETQYF. For the CDR3, the DNA is TGTGCCAGCTCACCACCGGGCGGGAGGCAAGAGACCCAGTACTTC.